The T cell receptor (beta chain) described here comes from a study of early T cells in non-severe SARS-CoV-2 infection. Study-wide background: Sequencing used unsorted whole-blood bulk RNA, so chains lack pairing. Points from the study as a whole: The matching step, a VDJdb search, favored anti-spike CD8 responses and missed private and CD4 specificities.

Tagging with unique molecular identifiers was applied to individual cDNA molecules. One entry per CDR3 protein, called by TCRdb with MiXCR from the 5' RACE reads. This table has approximately 70,000 distinct CDR3 sequences, more than 4% appearing once. Per germline, CDR1 MNHEY and CDR2 SVGAGI. Between the trimmed V and J ends, which lost 0 bases and 0 bases, there was a span of 11 bases. This CDR3 contains 16 residues. This clonotype showed up many times. As yet, its antigen is unknown. V gene TRBV6-5 combines with J gene TRBJ1-1; a possible D gene is TRBD1 (6 bases). The source of this sequence is an adult who was a healthcare worker with PCR-confirmed SARS-CoV-2 infection or an uninfected control (not recorded which). The input for sequencing was whole blood, taken at baseline. CDR3 sequence reads: CASSYSVGGLNTEAFF. In DNA form, the CDR3 reads TGTGCCAGCAGTTACTCCGTAGGGGGTCTGAACACTGAAGCTTTCTTT.